This T cell receptor beta chain was sequenced during a study of T cells in narcolepsy. The data were produced by immunoSEQ multiplex PCR, yet TCRdb's version contains in-frame clones alone and is incomplete. Among some 37,000 clones listed, about 85% were seen once. The germline V gene encodes CDR1 DFQATT and CDR2 SNEGSKA (reference sequence). CDR3 length equals 11 residues. V was shortened by 5 bases and J by 5 bases, with 9 bases between the two germline ends. The J gene is TRBJ1-1, the V gene TRBV20-1; D ambiguous. The specimen was CD45RA- memory CD4+ T cells from PBMCs. The sequence derives from a human donor with narcolepsy. CDR3 coding DNA: TGCAGTGCTGCGGATGGGACTGAAGCTTTCTTT. Its translation is CSAADGTEAFF.